The 23 T cell receptor beta chains presented below share a single source sample, sequenced in a study of blood T cell repertoires in COVID-19. The method was immunoSEQ multiplex PCR; TCRdb's version includes in-frame clones alone and lacks a portion of them. The data contain tens of thousands of clones, 80% to 85% of them singletons. Specimen: peripheral blood. These TCRs come from an older woman with acute or convalescent COVID-19.

The rearrangement links TRBV6-5 to TRBJ1-1; D remains unclear. V gave up 8 bases and J gave up 0 bases, with 10 bases separating them. The CDR3 has 13 residues. Germline V lookup: CDR1 MNHEY, CDR2 SVGAGI. The CDR3, as DNA: TGTGCCAGCCCCACAGATTTGAACACTGAAGCTTTCTTT. Translated: CASPTDLNTEAFF.

V and J are TRBV6-5 and TRBJ2-7; TRBD2 matches at 9 bases. This CDR3 is built from 15 residues. After removal of 8 bases from V and 2 bases from J, the junction contained 10 bases not matched to a gene. Germline CDR1 and CDR2: MNHEY and SVGAGI. CDR3 sequence reads: CASSTSTSGTYEQYF. In nucleotides, the CDR3 is TGTGCCAGCTCCACTTCGACTAGCGGAACCTACGAGCAGTACTTC.

This chain connects TRBV11-2 to TRBJ1-2; 7 nucleotides align to TRBD1. Trimming took 5 bases from V and 4 from J; bases not matched to a gene: 10. Germline CDR1 is SGHAT and CDR2 is FQNNGV. There are 15 residues in the CDR3. The CDR3 bases are TGTGCCAGCAGCCCCAATGACAGGGAGAGCTATGGCTACACCTTC. Protein: CASSPNDRESYGYTF.

The chain is built from TRBV5-1 and TRBJ2-5, with TRBD1 matching over 10 bases. From germline, CDR1 is SGHRS and CDR2 YFSETQ. The CDR3 sequence is 14 residues long. V lost 3 bases, J lost 4 bases, and 3 bases stayed unmatched. The CDR3 protein is CASSSGTGAETQYF. CDR3 in DNA: TGCGCCAGCAGCTCCGGGACAGGGGCAGAGACCCAGTACTTC.

This clone is a singleton in its sample. In DNA, the CDR3 is TGCAGTGCTAGTTCGACAGGGGGAAACATTCAGTACTTC. Its translation is CSASSTGGNIQYF. The chain combines TRBV20-1 with TRBJ2-4; 9 positions agree with TRBD1. Germline-derived CDR1 and CDR2 are DFQATT and SNEGSKA (reference sequence). The V segment lost 3 bases and the J segment 6 bases; nucleotides outside the gene matches: 3. The CDR3 contains 13 residues.

The chain is built from TRBV29-1 and TRBJ1-6; a possible D gene is TRBD1 (6 bases). CDR3 length equals 13 residues. Trimming removed 4 bases at V and 7 bases at J, with 11 bases between. Germline CDR1 reads SQVTM; CDR2 reads ANQGSEA. The CDR3, as DNA: TGCAGCGTTGCTGAGGACAGAAATTCACCCCTCCACTTT. Its translation is CSVAEDRNSPLHF.

J is TRBJ1-1 and V is TRBV7-3; D remains ambiguous. Looked up from germline, CDR1 is SGHTA and CDR2 is FQGTGA. The CDR3 totals 16 residues. Trimming removed 1 base at V and 5 bases at J, with 17 bases between. The CDR3 coding sequence is TGTGCCAGCAGCTTAATGGGTCTTACGGCGGGGACTGAAGCTTTCTTT. It yields the protein CASSLMGLTAGTEAFF.

J is TRBJ1-1 and V is TRBV27; D not certain. The CDR3 is made up of 14 amino acids. The V end was cut by 5 bases, the J end by 4 bases, with 14 bases between. The germline CDR1 and CDR2 sequences are MNHEY and SMNVEV (reference sequence). The CDR3 DNA is TGTGCCAGCAGTCCGCTAAGCCCCCGCACTGAAGCTTTCTTT. As protein: CASSPLSPRTEAFF.

This sequence joins TRBV6-6 and TRBJ2-1; TRBD2 might be the D (6 bases). The CDR3 runs 15 residues. The ends were cut back, 10 bases at V and 7 bases at J, with 23 bases in the middle. The germline gives CDR1 MNHNY, CDR2 SVGAGI (reference sequence). As DNA, the CDR3 is TGTGCCACCAGCTCGACCAATCGGAGGGGTAATGAGCAGTTCTTC. This sequence encodes CATSSTNRRGNEQFF.

The chain employs TRBV27 and TRBJ1-6; 8 bases line up with TRBD1. Germline assignment: CDR1 MNHEY and CDR2 SMNVEV (reference sequence). V gave up 4 bases and J gave up 7 bases; unmatched junction bases: 6. The CDR3 is 15 residues long. The CDR3 here is CASSWLTGENSPLHF. CDR3 DNA: TGTGCCAGCAGTTGGCTGACAGGGGAGAATTCACCCCTCCACTTT.

The rearrangement uses TRBV30 and TRBJ2-2, with TRBD1 matching 8 bases. The CDR3 contains 13 residues. Germline V CDR1 and CDR2: GTSNPN, SVGIG (reference sequence). V lost 8 bases, J lost 4 bases, and 6 bases stayed unmatched. The CDR3 loop reads CAGRQGRTGELFF. The CDR3 nucleotides are TGTGCCGGGCGACAGGGGCGCACCGGGGAGCTGTTTTTT.

The chain combines TRBV24-1 with TRBJ1-5; 8 bases map to TRBD1. The CDR3 is made up of 14 amino acids. V lost 8 bases and J lost 3; bases outside the gene matches: 5. Germline V lookup: CDR1 KGHDR, CDR2 SFDVKD. The CDR3 region is CATKTGVNNQPQHF. The CDR3 nucleotides read TGTGCCACCAAGACAGGGGTAAACAATCAGCCCCAGCATTTT.

The V call is TRBV7-2, the J call TRBJ2-5; 7 bases line up with TRBD2. Germline V gene lookup returns CDR1 SGHTA and CDR2 FQGNSA. The CDR3 is 15 amino acids. V shed 8 bases, J shed 4 bases, and the junction held 13 bases outside the gene matches. Written as DNA, the CDR3 is TGTGCCAGCTCAATCCGGGGAGGGTTAGGAGAGACCCAGTACTTC. Translated: CASSIRGGLGETQYF. The variable domain in full, with the rest retrieved from reference TRBV7-2 and TRBJ2-5, is GAGVSQSPSNKVTEKGKDVELRCDPISGHTALYWYRQSLGQGLEFLIYFQGNSAPDKSGLPSDRFSAERTGGSVSTLTIQRTQQEDSAVYLCASSIRGGLGETQYFGPGTRLLVL.

The chain recombines TRBV6-6 with TRBJ1-4; TRBD1 might be the D (5 bases). Germline V gives CDR1 MNHNY, CDR2 SVGAGI (reference sequence). The CDR3 totals 12 residues. The V gene lost 10 bases and the J gene lost 0 bases, with 6 bases spanning the gap. The CDR3 DNA reads TGTGCCACACAGGCAACTAATGAAAAACTGTTTTTT. Translating gives CATQATNEKLFF.

This rearrangement joins TRBV6-5 to TRBJ2-3; 7 bases line up with TRBD1. The CDR3 loop spans 14 amino acids. Trimming at V came to 6 bases and at J to 0 bases, leaving 3 bases not matched to a gene. Germline V CDR1 and CDR2: MNHEY, SVGAGI. CDR3: CASSTGESTDTQYF. CDR3 DNA: TGTGCCAGCAGCACAGGGGAGAGCACAGATACGCAGTATTTT.

The rearrangement links TRBV19 to TRBJ1-4, with 8 bases fitting TRBD1. Germline loops: CDR1 LNHDA, CDR2 SQIVND (reference sequence). V lost 5 bases, J lost 8 bases, and 10 bases stayed unmatched. The CDR3 is 15 amino acids. The CDR3 protein is CASSLGQGPLEKLFF. CDR3 nucleotide sequence: TGTGCCAGTAGTCTTGGACAGGGTCCGTTGGAAAAACTGTTTTTT.

V usage is TRBV7-3 and J usage is TRBJ2-5; TRBD1 might be the D (5 bases). From germline, CDR1 is SGHTA and CDR2 FQGTGA. CDR3 length: 15 amino acids. V was cut by 5 bases and J by 0 bases, with 13 bases left in between. This chain's CDR3 is CASSPGDRHQETQYF. The CDR3 region has the DNA TGTGCCAGCAGCCCCGGTGACAGACACCAAGAGACCCAGTACTTC.

The chain joins TRBV11-1 to TRBJ1-3; no definite D call. The V gene's germline CDR1 is SGHAT and CDR2 FQDESV (reference sequence). The CDR3 sequence is 14 residues long. Trimming removed 5 bases from V and 0 bases from J, with 8 bases in between. CDR3 protein: CASSLTPSGNTIYF. CDR3 in DNA: TGTGCCAGCAGCCTCACTCCCTCTGGAAACACCATATATTTT.

This chain joins TRBV9 and TRBJ2-4, with TRBD1 identical over 10 bases. The CDR3 runs 13 residues. Germline assignment: CDR1 SGDLS and CDR2 YYNGEE. With 4 bases clipped from V and 8 bases from J, the junction kept 3 bases outside the gene matches. This CDR3 is CASSPGTGDIQYF. The CDR3 coding sequence is TGTGCCAGCAGCCCAGGGACAGGGGACATTCAGTACTTC.

The chain carries TRBV5-5 and TRBJ2-7; 10 bases are shared with TRBD1. V trimming: 3 bases; J trimming: 2 bases; junction bases outside the gene matches: 2. CDR3 length equals 14 residues. The germline CDR1 and CDR2 sequences are SGHKS and YYEKEE (reference sequence). CDR3 amino acids: CASSWGTGAYEQYF. The CDR3 DNA reads as TGTGCCAGCAGCTGGGGGACAGGGGCCTACGAGCAGTACTTC.

This chain joins TRBV19 and TRBJ2-1, with D tentatively TRBD2 (6 bases). V dropped 3 bases and J dropped 3 bases, with 9 bases sitting between them. There are 14 residues in the CDR3. The germline V gene encodes CDR1 LNHDA and CDR2 SQIVND (reference sequence). CDR3 sequence reads: CASSMRRDYNEQFF. CDR3 nucleotide sequence: TGTGCCAGTAGTATGCGGAGGGACTACAATGAGCAGTTCTTC.

In its sample, this clone was seen a few times. CDR3 in DNA: TGTGCCAGCAGCCGGCAGGGGGGACTCCCAGTTAACACTGAAGCTTTCTTT. It is translated as CASSRQGGLPVNTEAFF. The J gene is TRBJ1-1, the V gene TRBV6-4; TRBD1 matches at 7 bases. J lost 2 bases, V lost 6 bases, and 15 bases had no gene match. The CDR3 is made up of 17 amino acids. Germline V gene lookup returns CDR1 MRHNA and CDR2 SNTAGT.

The chain employs TRBV29-1 and TRBJ1-1; D may be TRBD1 (5 bases). Germline loops: CDR1 SQVTM, CDR2 ANQGSEA. The V end was cut by 4 bases, the J end by 5 bases, with 11 bases between. The CDR3 is made up of 12 amino acids. CDR3 in amino acids: CSVVSQGTEAFF. The DNA of the CDR3 is TGCAGCGTTGTGTCCCAGGGTACTGAAGCTTTCTTT.